One sample yielded the 4 T cell receptor beta chains listed below, sequenced in a study of blood T cell repertoires in COVID-19. TCRdb's copy holds only in-frame clones and misses some; the assay was immunoSEQ multiplex PCR. This sample has roughly 430,000 clones, with 70% to 90% found just once. Sample: PBMCs or T cells enriched from blood (not recorded which). The receptors stem from a woman between 35 and 50 years old with acute COVID-19.

This chain links TRBV7-9 with TRBJ1-2; TRBD1 matches 7 bases. V lost 3 bases, J lost 5 bases, and 9 bases stayed unmatched. The germline CDR1 and CDR2 sequences are SEHNR and FQNEAQ (reference sequence). The length of the CDR3 is 15 residues. DNA of the CDR3: TGTGCCAGCAGCTTCGCCGGGACAGACCTTTATGGCTACACCTTC. This sequence encodes CASSFAGTDLYGYTF.

The chain uses TRBV21-1 and TRBJ2-2; TRBD1 is taken as the D call from the table, unchecked against the DNA. TRBV21-1 is assigned pseudogene status. This CDR3 comprises 14 residues. DNA for the CDR3: TGTGCCAGCAGCACCCTTACACGCACCGGGGAGCTGTTTTTT. Its protein is CASSTLTRTGELFF.

The gene calls are TRBV7-2 and TRBJ1-1, with TRBD1 matching 7 bases. In germline, CDR1 is SGHTA, CDR2 FQGNSA. This CDR3 has 15 amino acids. V shed 5 bases and J 0 bases; nucleotides not matched to a gene: 6. CDR3 sequence: CASSASGTVNTEAFF. CDR3 in DNA: TGTGCCAGCAGCGCATCCGGGACAGTGAACACTGAAGCTTTCTTT.

This clone has just a few counts. The chain couples TRBV5-4 to TRBJ1-2; D not resolved. This CDR3 spans 15 amino acids. From germline, CDR1 is SGHNT and CDR2 YYREEE (reference sequence). V was cut by 0 bases and J by 4 bases, with 13 bases left in between. The CDR3 coding sequence is TGTGCCAGCAGCTTGGGTGACGCTCGGGTCTATGGCTACACCTTC. Translated: CASSLGDARVYGYTF.